The 3 T cell receptor beta chains listed next were all sequenced from one sample in a study of T cell clusters in autoimmune cytopenias. TRB amplification used 250 ng of peripheral blood genomic DNA. TRB was amplified by touch-down multiplex PCR, primer pools A and B combined. TCRdb re-called the multiplex PCR reads and shows each CDR3 protein once, DNA omitted. The table lists around 2,300 distinct CDR3 sequences. The sample taken for sequencing was peripheral blood. The receptors shown here come from a human donor with an autoimmune cytopenia or autoimmune hepatitis (not recorded which).

This clonotype is called medium-sized (0.01 to 0.1%) based on its frequency. This rearrangement joins TRBV30 to TRBJ2-1. Germline CDR1 is GTSNPN and CDR2 is SVGIG (reference sequence). This CDR3 spans 12 amino acids. This CDR3 reads CAWSKVTYEQFF.

This clonotype is identified as medium-sized from frequency. This rearrangement joins TRBV19 to TRBJ2-7; the TCRdb call, TRBD2, lacks DNA for checking. CDR3 size: 17 residues. Germline V gene lookup returns CDR1 LNHDA and CDR2 SQIVND (reference sequence). The CDR3 loop reads CASSITGWRGVFYEQYF. The entire variable domain, with the rest obtained from reference TRBV19 and TRBJ2-7, is as follows: DGGITQSPKYLFRKEGQNVTLSCEQNLNHDAMYWYRQDPGQGLRLIYYSQIVNDFQKGDIAEGYSVSREKKESFPLTVTSAQKNPTAFYLCASSITGWRGVFYEQYFGPGTRLTVT.

The chain carries TRBV18 and TRBJ2-5; TCRdb's D gene call, TRBD2, goes unchecked for lack of DNA. The CDR3 runs to 12 residues. Per the germline V gene, CDR1 is KGHSH and CDR2 is LQKENI. CDR3 sequence: CASSPVAGTQYF.